This T cell receptor beta chain originates from a study of T cells in localized non-small cell lung cancer. Study-wide results and limits: Density of T cells in blood, when higher, went with longer overall survival. Adjacent uninvolved lung had the highest clonality, suggesting focused antigen responses. The appearance of a median approximately 60 of the top 100 tumor clones was seen in adjacent lung.

There are 17 residues in the CDR3. The germline gives CDR1 MDHEN, CDR2 SYDVKM. V was pared by 3 bases and J by 5 bases, with 5 bases of the junction left unmatched. Concerning this clone itself: Its antigen is as yet unknown.

TCRdb keeps only in-frame clones here, not all; method: immunoSEQ multiplex PCR. This sample yields tens of thousands of clones, of which approximately 90% are seen a single time; 10% belongs to the top ten. The receptor comes from a woman aged 35 to 75 with stage I lung adenocarcinoma. The starting material was peripheral blood, obtained before any cancer treatment. The J gene is TRBJ2-2, the V gene TRBV28; TRBD2 matches at 14 bases. CDR3 coding DNA: TGTGCCAGCAGTTTGCGGACTAGCGGGAGGAGGACCGGGGAGCTGTTTTTT. Translation gives CASSLRTSGRRTGELFF.